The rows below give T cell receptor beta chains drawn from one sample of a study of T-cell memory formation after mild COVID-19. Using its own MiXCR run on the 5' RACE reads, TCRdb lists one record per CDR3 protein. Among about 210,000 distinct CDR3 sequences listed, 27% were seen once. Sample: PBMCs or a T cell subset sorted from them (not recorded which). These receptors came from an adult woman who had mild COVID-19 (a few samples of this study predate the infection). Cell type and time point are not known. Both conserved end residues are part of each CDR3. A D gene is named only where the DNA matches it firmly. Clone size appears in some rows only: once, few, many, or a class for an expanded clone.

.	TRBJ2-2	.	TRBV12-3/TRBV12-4	CASSLRRRSTGELFF	TGTGCCAGCAGTTTACGGCGTAGGAGCACCGGGGAGCTGTTTTTT
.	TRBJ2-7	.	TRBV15	CATSRDQASSYEQYF	TGTGCCACCAGCAGAGATCAGGCGAGCTCCTACGAGCAGTACTTC
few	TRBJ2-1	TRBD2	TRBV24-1	CATSDMSGSLSEQFF	TGTGCCACCAGTGATATGAGCGGGAGCTTAAGTGAGCAGTTCTTC
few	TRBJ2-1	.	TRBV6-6	CASSPTGSNEQFF	TGTGCCAGCAGTCCGACAGGATCCAATGAGCAGTTCTTC
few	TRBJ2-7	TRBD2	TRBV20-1	CSASRTSGSPYEQYF	TGCAGTGCTTCCCGGACTAGCGGGAGCCCCTACGAGCAGTACTTC
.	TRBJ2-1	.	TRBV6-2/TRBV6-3	CASCPGLPYNEQFF	TGTGCCAGCTGCCCGGGACTGCCATACAATGAGCAGTTCTTC
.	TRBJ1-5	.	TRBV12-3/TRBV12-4	CASSSGGQPQHF	TGTGCCAGCAGTTCGGGGGGTCAGCCCCAGCATTTT
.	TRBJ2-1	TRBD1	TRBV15	CATSREGGQEQFF	TGTGCCACCAGCAGAGAAGGGGGCCAGGAGCAGTTCTTC
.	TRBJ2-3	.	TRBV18	CASSPPVVSSDTQYF	TGTGCCAGCTCACCACCGGTGGTATCCTCAGATACGCAGTATTTT
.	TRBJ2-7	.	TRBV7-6	CASRRDLHTYEQYF	TGTGCCAGCAGAAGGGACCTCCACACCTACGAGCAGTACTTC
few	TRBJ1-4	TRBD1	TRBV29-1	CSAYRGTNEKLFF	TGCAGCGCTTACAGGGGAACTAATGAAAAACTGTTTTTT
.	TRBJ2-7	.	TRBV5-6	CASSFLSSYEQYF	TGTGCCAGCAGCTTTTTGAGCTCCTACGAGCAGTACTTC
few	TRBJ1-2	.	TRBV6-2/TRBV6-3	CASSYSSRTYGYTF	TGTGCCAGCAGTTACTCTTCCCGGACTTATGGCTACACCTTC
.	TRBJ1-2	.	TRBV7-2	CASSLGGWQGGGYTF	TGTGCCAGCAGCTTAGGGGGTTGGCAGGGCGGTGGCTACACCTTC
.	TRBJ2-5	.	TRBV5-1	CASSLEGQKIQTQYF	TGCGCCAGCAGCTTGGAAGGACAGAAGATTCAGACCCAGTACTTC
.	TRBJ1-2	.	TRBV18	CASSPLLKGATNYGYTF	TGTGCCAGCTCACCCCTTTTGAAGGGAGCAACAAACTATGGCTACACCTTC
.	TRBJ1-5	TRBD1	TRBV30	CAWSGTGGQPQHF	TGTGCCTGGAGCGGGACAGGGGGTCAGCCCCAGCATTTT
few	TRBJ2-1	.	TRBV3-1	CASSLSVNSYNEQFF	TGTGCCAGCAGCCTGAGCGTAAACTCCTACAATGAGCAGTTCTTC
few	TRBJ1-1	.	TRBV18	CASSLTATGSNTEAFF	TGTGCCAGCTCACTTACCGCGACAGGATCGAACACTGAAGCTTTCTTT
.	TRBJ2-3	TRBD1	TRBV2	CASIGRGRGTDTQYF	TGTGCCAGCATTGGCAGGGGGAGAGGCACAGATACGCAGTATTTT
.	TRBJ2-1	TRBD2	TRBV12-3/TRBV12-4	CASSSSGNGRDEQFF	TGTGCCAGCAGTTCTAGCGGGAATGGTAGGGATGAGCAGTTCTTC
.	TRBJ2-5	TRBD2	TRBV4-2	CASSQVERKAGDETQYF	TGTGCCAGCAGCCAAGTTGAGAGAAAAGCGGGGGACGAGACCCAGTACTTC
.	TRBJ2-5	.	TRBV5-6	CASSLSRRGETQYF	TGTGCCAGCAGCTTGAGCCGGCGAGGAGAGACCCAGTACTTC
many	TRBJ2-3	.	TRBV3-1	CASGLAGINTQYF	TGTGCCAGCGGTCTGGCGGGCATAAATACGCAGTATTTT
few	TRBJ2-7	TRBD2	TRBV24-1	CATSDLREPGSYEQYF	TGTGCCACCAGTGATCTGCGGGAGCCAGGCTCCTACGAGCAGTACTTC
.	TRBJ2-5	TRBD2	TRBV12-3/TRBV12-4	CASSSLGTSGGLATQYF	TGTGCCAGCAGTTCGTTAGGGACTAGCGGGGGGTTGGCGACCCAGTACTTC
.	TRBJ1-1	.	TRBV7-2	CASSLVHDHGGTEAFF	TGTGCCAGCAGCTTAGTCCACGACCACGGGGGCACTGAAGCTTTCTTT
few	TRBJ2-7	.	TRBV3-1	CASSQFGPSYEQYF	TGTGCCAGCAGCCAGTTCGGACCGTCCTACGAGCAGTACTTC
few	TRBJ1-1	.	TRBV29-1	CSVEDPVRTEAFF	TGCAGCGTTGAAGACCCAGTAAGGACTGAAGCTTTCTTT
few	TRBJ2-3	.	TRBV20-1	CSARDQRVPTDTQYF	TGCAGTGCTAGAGATCAGCGGGTGCCCACAGATACGCAGTATTTT
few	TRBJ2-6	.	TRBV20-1	CSARESGANVLTF	TGCAGTGCTAGAGAGTCTGGGGCCAACGTCCTGACTTTC
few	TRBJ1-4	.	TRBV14	CASSQVPVEKLFF	TGTGCCAGCAGCCAAGTACCGGTTGAAAAACTGTTTTTT
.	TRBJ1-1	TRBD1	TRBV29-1	CSVDDRVAEAFF	TGCAGCGTTGACGACAGGGTGGCTGAAGCTTTCTTT
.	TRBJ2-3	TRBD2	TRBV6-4	CASSDREGDVDTQYF	TGTGCCAGCAGTGACCGGGAGGGTGATGTAGATACGCAGTATTTT
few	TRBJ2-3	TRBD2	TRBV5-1	CASSLVGLAGVDTQYF	TGCGCCAGCAGCTTGGTGGGACTAGCGGGAGTGGATACGCAGTATTTT
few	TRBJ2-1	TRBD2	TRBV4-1	CASSHLVAGNNEQFF	TGCGCCAGCAGCCACCTCGTAGCGGGGAACAATGAGCAGTTCTTC
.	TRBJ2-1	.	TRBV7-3	CASSLRPFGYNEQFF	TGTGCCAGCAGCTTAAGGCCTTTTGGGTACAATGAGCAGTTCTTC
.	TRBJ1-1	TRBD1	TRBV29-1	CSVEGSTGANTEAFF	TGCAGCGTTGAAGGTTCGACAGGGGCGAACACTGAAGCTTTCTTT
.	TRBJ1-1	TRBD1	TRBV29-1	CSTTGQGLSRNTEAFF	TGCAGCACCACGGGACAGGGACTTTCACGGAACACTGAAGCTTTCTTT
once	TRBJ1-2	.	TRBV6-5	CASSYGQTNYGYTF	TGTGCCAGCAGTTACGGACAGACTAACTATGGCTACACCTTC